This note documents a single T cell receptor beta chain sequence. V lost 6 bases and J 0 bases, leaving 11 bases between the germline ends. This CDR3 spans 14 amino acids. In germline, CDR1 is SNHLY, CDR2 FYNNEI. These data are taken from a study of OX40 agonist ivuxolimab in advanced cancers. Using immunoSEQ multiplex PCR, the repertoire was profiled, and TCRdb retains in-frame clones only, with some absent. The table lists 9,500 to 13,000 clones, 70% to 85% of them singletons. The TCR comes from an adult with an advanced solid tumor such as melanoma, head and neck, liver or kidney cancer. The chain combines TRBV2 with TRBJ1-1, with unresolved D. The source was CD4+ or CD8+ T cells sorted from blood, collected in a trial of the OX40 agonist ivuxolimab. CDR3 loop: CASSETTVNTEAFF. In DNA, the CDR3 is TGTGCCAGCAGCGAGACAACGGTGAACACTGAAGCTTTCTTT.